This note documents a single T cell receptor beta chain sequence. Antigen specificity is unknown. Over chemoradiotherapy, repertoires were sampled more than once. The CDR3 contains 19 residues. Trimming removed 6 bases from V and 0 bases from J; junction bases left unmatched: 16. Germline V gene lookup returns CDR1 SNHLY and CDR2 FYNNEI. This entry is derived from a study of chemoradiotherapy in HPV16-positive cancers. Study-level background: Candidate HPV-specific T-cell clones and common TCR motifs came from functional assays in a couple of HPV16-positive patients. Study conclusions and caveats: Non-HPV-specific T cells did not expand in tumors during treatment, whereas candidate HPV-specific clones and E7-related motifs did. Better recurrence-free survival went with HPV-responsive T-cell expansion in HPV16-positive patients.

Produced via immunoSEQ multiplex PCR; TCRdb's table is partial and in-frame only. Among approximately 19,000 clones listed, about 87% were seen once. The material sequenced was blood, taken from a patient who underwent chemoradiotherapy. V gene TRBV2 combines with J gene TRBJ2-1, with 8 bases matching TRBD2. The TCR comes from a human donor with HPV-associated anogenital cancer. The CDR3 loop reads CASRGSGTRVGYSYNEQFF. For the CDR3, the DNA is TGTGCCAGCAGGGGCTCCGGGACTAGGGTAGGATACTCCTACAATGAGCAGTTCTTC.